This T cell receptor beta chain appears in the sequencing data of a study of CD4 T cells in relation to SARS-CoV-2 and coronaviruses. As for the study in general: The restricting HLA molecule for shared crossreactive spike epitopes was mapped. Points from the study as a whole: Crossreactivity was assessed only for spike protein, not other viral proteins. Each donor contributed either pre-pandemic or post-infection samples, not both. SARS-CoV-2-driven expansion was significantly weaker in crossreactive than monoreactive clones.

A remark on this clone: The target antigen is unknown.

The assay was immunoSEQ multiplex PCR, and TCRdb's table has in-frame clones only and misses some. In the table there are tens of thousands of clones, more than 80% of which are singletons. Before the COVID-19 pandemic, during about 2011-2019, CD4+ T cells were taken from unexposed donors. The TCR sequence derives from a human donor in good health. What was sequenced was memory CD4+ T cells from PBMCs.

This chain's CDR3 is CASSPLGSGSPYNEQFF. As DNA, the CDR3 is TGTGCCAGCTCCCCCCTGGGTAGCGGGAGCCCCTACAATGAGCAGTTCTTC. The V call is TRBV18, the J call TRBJ2-1; the match to TRBD2 covers 9 bases. After removal of 6 bases from V and 2 bases from J, the junction contained 11 bases not matched to a gene. The CDR3 contains 17 residues. Germline lookup yields CDR1 KGHSH and CDR2 LQKENI.